A selection of T cell receptor beta chains follows, all from one sample in a study of shared clonotypes between healthy human individuals. Using immunoSEQ multiplex PCR, the repertoire was profiled, and TCRdb retains in-frame clones only, with some absent. The sample holds roughly 200,000 clones; approximately 60% are singletons and the top ten take less than 11%. The sample was memory CD4+ T cells sorted from blood. Every receptor here comes from a man aged 25 to 40 in good health. Each CDR3 is given with its conserved first and last residue. D genes are given only for firm matches. Size is stated for part of the rows, as once, few or many counts, or as a class when the clone is expanded.

>TRBV27|few|-|TRBJ2-7
CASSLRPPYEQYF
TGTGCCAGCAGTTTGAGGCCCCCATACGAGCAGTACTTC
>TRBV9|-|TRBD2|TRBJ2-1
CASSVSLAGGAEQFF
TGTGCCAGCAGCGTTTCCCTAGCGGGAGGGGCTGAGCAGTTCTTC
>TRBV18|-|TRBD1|TRBJ2-7
CASSQRLTGQGSYEQYF
TGTGCCAGCTCCCAACGGCTCACGGGACAGGGCTCCTACGAGCAGTACTTC
>TRBV6-1|-|-|TRBJ2-2
CASSATVHGELFF
TGTGCCAGCAGTGCGACAGTCCACGGGGAGCTGTTTTTT
>TRBV5-1|many|TRBD1|TRBJ2-3
CASSPGQGTDTQYF
TGCGCCAGCAGCCCCGGACAGGGAACAGATACGCAGTATTTT
>TRBV23-1|few|TRBD1|TRBJ2-7
CASSPSDICPGQGAYEQYF
TGCGCCAGCAGTCCATCCGATATTTGTCCGGGACAGGGGGCTTACGAGCAGTACTTC
>TRBV5-4|-|TRBD1|TRBJ2-1
CASSSAGTANNEQFF
TGTGCCAGCAGCTCAGCCGGGACAGCCAACAATGAGCAGTTCTTC
>TRBV7-8|medium-sized|-|TRBJ2-7
CASSFGQGGQYF
TGTGCCAGCAGCTTTGGCCAGGGGGGGCAGTACTTC
>TRBV4-2|few|-|TRBJ2-7
CASSRRQVGDYEQYF
TGTGCCAGCAGCCGGCGACAGGTAGGGGACTACGAGCAGTACTTC
>TRBV6-5|many|-|TRBJ1-3
CASSYARGTGNTIYF
TGTGCCAGCAGTTACGCGAGAGGGACGGGAAACACCATATATTTT
>TRBV6-5|once|-|TRBJ2-2
CASSTGNTGELFF
TGTGCCAGCAGCACGGGGAACACCGGGGAGCTGTTTTTT
>TRBV28|-|-|TRBJ1-1
CASSPRGRYGTEAFF
TGTGCCAGCAGTCCGCGAGGGAGGTATGGCACTGAAGCTTTCTTT
>TRBV19|many|-|TRBJ1-2
CASSFASGGYTF
TGTGCCAGTAGTTTCGCCTCTGGAGGCTACACCTTC
>TRBV7-8|many|-|TRBJ1-5
CASSPLASHGNQPQHF
TGTGCCAGCAGCCCGCTGGCCAGCCATGGCAATCAGCCCCAGCATTTT